This note documents a single T cell receptor beta chain sequence. What it binds is unknown. This entry belongs to a study of vaccination effects on CD4 cells after COVID-19. As for the study in general: Convalescent patients (n = two) were sampled 16 days and one week prevaccination.

Pools of viral peptides were used by the ViraFEST assay to expand antigen-specific CD4+ T cells ahead of sequencing. Isolation of CD4+ T cells took place after about 10 days of culture. Convalescent patients had PCR-confirmed SARS-CoV-2 infection between March and December 2020. Cultivation was performed at 1.5 million to 2 million PBMC per well with about 9 IU/ml IL-2 and 10 ug/ml peptides added. Half the medium was swapped for IL-2 medium on days 3 and 7. J gave up 7 bases and V 3 bases, and 13 bases lay outside the gene matches. The CDR3 consists of 16 residues. Germline-derived CDR1 and CDR2 are SGHDT and YYEEEE. Measured with immunoSEQ multiplex PCR; TCRdb has only the in-frame clones, and not every one. Of tens of thousands of clones listed, roughly 69% are singletons.

The receptor comes from a human donor who had a prior SARS-CoV-2 infection. The chain links TRBV5-6 to TRBJ1-3; 7 bases fit TRBD1. The source material was CD4+ T cells from PBMCs cultured with a peptide pool, sampled before COVID-19 vaccination. DNA for the CDR3: TGTGCCAGCAGCTGGAAAGGGACAGAAAGCCTTAACACCATATATTTT. The encoded protein is CASSWKGTESLNTIYF.